This passage covers 32 T cell receptor beta chains from one sample sequenced in a study of cytomegalovirus exposure and HLA in healthy donors. 13 Jbeta primers and 60 Vbeta primers were used for the PCR. Sequencing was performed with immunoSEQ multiplex PCR; in TCRdb, only in-frame clones are kept and a portion is missing. Of more than 95,000 clones detected, approximately 80% appear once; the ten largest clones hold less than 5.5%. Material: PBMCs. These receptors were obtained from a man between 50 and 59 years old in good health and CMV-seropositive.

The CDR3 DNA is TGTGCCAGCAGTGCCACTAGCGGGGGGGCCTACGAGCAGTACTTC. It specifies CASSATSGGAYEQYF. J is TRBJ2-7 and V is TRBV27, with 13 bases that match TRBD2. CDR1 MNHEY and CDR2 SMNVEV come from the germline V gene (reference sequence). The CDR3 has 15 amino acids. The V segment lost 5 bases and the J segment 2 bases; nucleotides outside the gene matches: 3.

The chain couples TRBV4-1 to TRBJ2-1, with D perhaps TRBD2 (6 bases). V lost 4 bases and J 0 bases, leaving 13 bases between the germline ends. The length of the CDR3 is 16 residues. CDR1 is MGHRA, CDR2 YSYEKL, per germline. The CDR3: CASSPWGELSYNEQFF. The CDR3 coding sequence is TGCGCCAGCAGCCCCTGGGGGGAACTCTCCTACAATGAGCAGTTCTTC.

The chain combines TRBV6-5 with TRBJ1-1; D uncertain. The CDR3 covers 14 residues. Germline CDR1 and CDR2: MNHEY and SVGAGI. V dropped 5 bases and J dropped 0 bases, with 10 bases sitting between them. DNA of the CDR3: TGTGCCAGCAGTGAAAGGAGAATGAACACTGAAGCTTTCTTT. Its protein is CASSERRMNTEAFF.

This chain joins TRBV30 and TRBJ2-7; D not resolved. The V end was cut by 2 bases, the J end by 2 bases, with 13 bases between. CDR3 size: 14 residues. The germline gives CDR1 GTSNPN, CDR2 SVGIG (reference sequence). CDR3 in amino acids: CAWSRGPNTYEQYF. The CDR3 DNA is TGTGCCTGGAGTCGCGGTCCAAATACCTACGAGCAGTACTTC.

This chain joins TRBV5-4 and TRBJ2-3; D is possibly TRBD1 (5 bases). Trimming stripped 1 base from V and 2 bases from J, with 8 bases between. Germline V gene lookup returns CDR1 SGHNT and CDR2 YYREEE (reference sequence). The CDR3 is 14 residues long. CDR3: CASSLKGATDTQYF. The CDR3, as DNA: TGTGCCAGCAGCTTGAAAGGGGCCACAGATACGCAGTATTTT. The variable domain in full, with the rest retrieved from reference TRBV5-4 and TRBJ2-3, is ETGVTQSPTHLIKTRGQQVTLRCSSQSGHNTVSWYQQALGQGPQFIFQYYREEENGRGNFPPRFSGLQFPNYSSELNVNALELDDSALYLCASSLKGATDTQYFGPGTRLTVL.

The V gene is TRBV15, the J gene TRBJ2-7; 9 nucleotides align to TRBD2. Germline values: CDR1 LNHNV, CDR2 YYDKDF (reference sequence). This CDR3 comprises 14 residues. With V trimmed by 5 bases and J by 5 bases, 7 bases remained unmatched. The CDR3 nucleotides read TGTGCCACCAGCGTAAGCGGGAGGAGGAACGAGCAGTACTTC. Protein: CATSVSGRRNEQYF.

The sample holds one count of this clone. The chain links TRBV6-5 to TRBJ2-3, with 7 positions matching TRBD2. The junction had 7 bases not matched to a gene; V was cut back by 4 bases and J by 0 bases. The CDR3 is 16 residues long. The V gene's germline CDR1 is MNHEY and CDR2 SVGAGI. For the CDR3, the DNA is TGTGCCAGCAGTTCAGACCCAGCGGGAAGCACAGATACGCAGTATTTT. Translated: CASSSDPAGSTDTQYF.

The chain carries TRBV27 and TRBJ2-7; D perhaps matches TRBD1 (6 bases). The CDR3 sequence is 15 residues long. Germline loops: CDR1 MNHEY, CDR2 SMNVEV (reference sequence). V was pared by 6 bases and J by 6 bases, with 21 bases between. This chain's CDR3 is CASRENTGRGFEQYF. DNA for the CDR3: TGTGCCAGCAGAGAGAACACAGGGAGAGGATTCGAGCAGTACTTC.

J is TRBJ2-7 and V is TRBV10-3, with 9 nucleotides matching TRBD1. Losses at the gene ends were 5 bases for V and 3 bases for J; bases not matched to a gene: 5. This CDR3 contains 14 residues. Germline lookup yields CDR1 ENHRY and CDR2 SYGVKD. CDR3 in amino acids: CAISPGTGLYEQYF. In DNA, the CDR3 is TGTGCCATCAGTCCGGGGACAGGGCTCTACGAGCAGTACTTC.

DNA of the CDR3: TGCGCCAGCAGCTCTGAGGGCGGTGGGTTGAGTGCTTTCTTT. Protein product: CASSSEGGGLSAFF. This rearrangement joins TRBV5-1 to TRBJ1-1; D is uncertain. V dropped 3 bases and J dropped 11 bases, with 20 bases sitting between them. The CDR3 runs 14 residues. The V gene's germline CDR1 is SGHRS and CDR2 YFSETQ.

The chain employs TRBV28 and TRBJ1-6; possible D gene TRBD1, 5 bases. Germline loops: CDR1 MDHEN, CDR2 SYDVKM. V was shortened by 2 bases and J by 7 bases, with 15 bases between the two germline ends. CDR3 length equals 16 residues. The CDR3 region has the DNA TGTGCCAGCAGTTTACACAGTGCAGGGATAAATTCACCCCTCCACTTT. Its protein is CASSLHSAGINSPLHF. The variable domain in full, completed from reference TRBV28 and TRBJ1-6, reads DVKVTQSSRYLVKRTGEKVFLECVQDMDHENMFWYRQDPGLGLRLIYFSYDVKMKEKGDIPEGYSVSREKKERFSLILESASTNQTSMYLCASSLHSAGINSPLHFGNGTRLTVT.

The chain joins TRBV9 to TRBJ2-1; D uncertain. Trimming cost V 4 bases and J 10 bases, with 15 bases left between them. The CDR3 contains 13 residues. Germline-derived CDR1 and CDR2 are SGDLS and YYNGEE. The CDR3 reads CASSPQHDLEQFF. The CDR3 DNA reads TGTGCCAGCAGCCCGCAACATGATTTGGAGCAGTTCTTC.

DNA of the CDR3: TGTGCCAGCAGTAAGGGACAGGGCATACCAACTAATGAAAAACTGTTTTTT. Translating gives CASSKGQGIPTNEKLFF. V usage is TRBV7-9 and J usage is TRBJ1-4; 9 bases fit TRBD1. Germline CDR1 is SEHNR and CDR2 is FQNEAQ (reference sequence). Trimming cost V 6 bases and J 0 bases; bases outside gene matches: 8. The CDR3 runs to 17 residues.

The chain combines TRBV7-9 with TRBJ1-2, with D perhaps TRBD1 (5 bases). The CDR3 has 18 amino acids. The germline V gene has CDR1 SEHNR and CDR2 FQNEAQ (reference sequence). Trimming removed 5 bases from V and 0 bases from J, with 22 bases in between. Here the CDR3 DNA reads TGTGCCAGCAGCGCAACCGGGCGGGGACTGACTTCTAACTATGGCTACACCTTC. Translating gives CASSATGRGLTSNYGYTF.

J is TRBJ2-3 and V is TRBV5-4; 7 nucleotides agree with TRBD1. J lost 0 bases, V lost 4 bases, and 5 bases had no gene match. The CDR3 is 15 amino acids. Germline lookup yields CDR1 SGHNT and CDR2 YYREEE (reference sequence). CDR3 in amino acids: CASSPTGVSTDTQYF. For the CDR3, the DNA is TGTGCCAGCAGCCCTACAGGGGTCAGCACAGATACGCAGTATTTT.

The rearrangement joins TRBV7-2 to TRBJ2-7, with TRBD2 as a possible D gene (6 bases). Trimming left V 3 bases short and J 6 bases short, with 18 bases between. The CDR3 is made up of 15 amino acids. The germline V gene has CDR1 SGHTA and CDR2 FQGNSA. The CDR3 nucleotides are TGTGCCAGCAGCTTCGATTCCCGGGAGCTCGTCGAGCAGTACTTC. Translating it yields CASSFDSRELVEQYF.

V is TRBV4-1 and J is TRBJ2-5, with 11 positions matching TRBD1. The better agreement between TRBJ2-7 and the DNA end casts doubt on the J call. Germline CDR1 MGHRA, CDR2 YSYEKL. The CDR3 is 14 amino acids. The CDR3 spells CASSLDRGPYEQYF. The CDR3 bases are TGCGCCAGCAGCCTGGACAGGGGGCCATACGAGCAGTACTTC.

The V and J genes are TRBV7-3 and TRBJ2-3; TRBD1 matches 9 bases. V gave up 2 bases and J gave up 6 bases; unmatched junction bases: 9. CDR3 length equals 16 residues. Germline V CDR1 and CDR2: SGHTA, FQGTGA. CDR3 bases: TGTGCCAGCAGCTTACGGGACAGGGCCCTCGGGGATACGCAGTATTTT. Translating gives CASSLRDRALGDTQYF.

The chain carries TRBV7-9 and TRBJ2-5, with TRBD2 matching over 10 bases. The DNA matches TRBJ2-7 better at its end, which makes the J call doubtful. This CDR3 has 16 residues. Germline CDR1 and CDR2: SEHNR and FQNEAQ (reference sequence). The CDR3 loop reads CASSSGVGLANYEQYF. For the CDR3, the DNA is TGTGCCAGCAGCTCAGGGGTGGGACTAGCGAACTACGAGCAGTACTTC.

This clone came up a few times. The chain carries TRBV4-1 and TRBJ1-2, with 10 bases lining up with TRBD1. This CDR3 contains 13 residues. Germline values: CDR1 MGHRA, CDR2 YSYEKL. With 4 bases clipped from V and 7 bases from J, the junction kept 3 bases outside the gene matches. The DNA of the CDR3 is TGCGCCAGCAGCCGGGACAGGGGAGGTGGCTACACCTTC. It encodes CASSRDRGGGYTF.

The chain uses TRBV10-3 and TRBJ2-7, with 8 bases that match TRBD1. The J segment lost 6 bases and the V segment lost 2 bases, leaving 6 bases of the junction unmatched. This CDR3 contains 14 residues. Germline CDR1 ENHRY, CDR2 SYGVKD. The CDR3 DNA reads as TGTGCCATCAGTGAGAAGGACAGGGCGAGCGAGCAGTACTTC. It translates to CAISEKDRASEQYF.

V is TRBV10-3 and J is TRBJ1-6; 9 positions match TRBD1. Germline lookup yields CDR1 ENHRY and CDR2 SYGVKD. This CDR3 is built from 14 residues. V was clipped by 6 bases and J by 6 bases; unmatched bases: 3. Here the CDR3 reads CAIRGGQGNSPLHF. The DNA for the CDR3 is TGTGCCATCAGGGGGGGACAGGGTAATTCACCCCTCCACTTT.

This clone was counted between two and nine times. The chain employs TRBV6-5 and TRBJ1-2; 7 nucleotides line up with TRBD1. Unmatched junction bases numbered 11, after V lost 3 bases and J lost 4 bases. In germline, CDR1 is MNHEY, CDR2 SVGAGI. This CDR3 has 16 amino acids. The CDR3 sequence: CASSYTRETGIYGYTF. CDR3 coding DNA: TGTGCCAGCAGTTATACTCGTGAGACAGGGATCTATGGCTACACCTTC.

This clone was seen only a few times. V usage is TRBV19 and J usage is TRBJ2-5, with D possibly being TRBD2 (6 bases). The CDR3 runs 17 residues. Germline V gene data show CDR1 as LNHDA and CDR2 as SQIVND (reference sequence). V lost 6 bases and J lost 0, with 20 bases in between. DNA of the CDR3: TGTGCCAGTAGAGACAGCGGGCTTGATTTGTACCAAGAGACCCAGTACTTC. Its protein product is CASRDSGLDLYQETQYF.

The chain couples TRBV27 to TRBJ2-5; TRBD2 is a possible D gene (7 bases). V shed 6 bases and J shed 10 bases, with 21 bases lying between them. From germline, CDR1 is MNHEY and CDR2 SMNVEV (reference sequence). The CDR3 sequence is 14 residues long. CDR3 in DNA: TGTGCCAGCAGCCCGGGGGGCTCTCTTGGGGACCAGTACTTC. This sequence encodes CASSPGGSLGDQYF.

This clone came up a few times. This chain uses TRBV4-3 with TRBJ2-5, with 9 bases lining up with TRBD1. The CDR3 sequence is 17 residues long. J gave up 5 bases and V 0 bases, and 10 bases lay outside the gene matches. CDR1 is LGHNA, CDR2 YSLEER, per germline. Here the CDR3 DNA reads TGCGCCAGCAGCCAAGAAATTTCCGGGACAGGGAGGGAGACCCAGTACTTC. Its protein is CASSQEISGTGRETQYF.

The genes are TRBV30 and TRBJ2-7, with D possibly being TRBD2 (5 bases). Germline assignment: CDR1 GTSNPN and CDR2 SVGIG (reference sequence). This CDR3 spans 14 amino acids. Trimming pared 4 bases from V and 7 bases from J, leaving 20 bases between. CDR3 sequence reads: CAWNVGEGLWEQYF. In nucleotides, the CDR3 is TGTGCCTGGAACGTTGGCGAGGGCCTCTGGGAGCAGTACTTC.

This rearrangement joins TRBV28 to TRBJ2-1, with a tentative D call TRBD2 (7 bases). Germline CDR1 is MDHEN and CDR2 is SYDVKM. V was pared by 6 bases and J by 6 bases, with 18 bases between. This CDR3 has 15 residues. CDR3 nucleotides: TGTGCCAGCAGAGTAGGGGGGGCCTCTCCCAATGAGCAGTTCTTC. This gives the protein CASRVGGASPNEQFF.

The chain has TRBV5-6 and TRBJ1-3; 9 positions agree with TRBD1. The germline V gene has CDR1 SGHDT and CDR2 YYEEEE. The CDR3 consists of 16 residues. Trimming at V came to 1 base and at J to 0 bases, leaving 2 bases not matched to a gene. CDR3 sequence (DNA): TGTGCCAGCAGCTTGACAGGGGGCCTCTCTGGAAACACCATATATTTT. This gives the protein CASSLTGGLSGNTIYF.

In this sample, this clone turned up once. The chain joins TRBV2 to TRBJ1-1; the match to TRBD1 covers 7 bases. The CDR3 extends over 15 amino acids. The germline CDR1 and CDR2 sequences are SNHLY and FYNNEI. After removal of 6 bases from V and 7 bases from J, the junction contained 14 bases not matched to a gene. CDR3 DNA: TGTGCCAGCAGACGCGAAGTAAGGGGGGACAGTGAAGCTTTCTTT. It specifies CASRREVRGDSEAFF.

This sequence joins TRBV7-2 and TRBJ2-7, with 10 positions matching TRBD2. Germline-derived CDR1 and CDR2 are SGHTA and FQGNSA. This CDR3 has 14 amino acids. Trimming removed 7 bases from V and 6 bases from J; junction bases left unmatched: 9. CDR3 sequence reads: CASTPGLANSEQYF. DNA of the CDR3: TGTGCCAGCACCCCGGGACTAGCGAACTCCGAGCAGTACTTC.

This clone came up once. The chain combines TRBV19 with TRBJ2-5, with TRBD1 matching over 7 bases. The V gene's germline CDR1 is LNHDA and CDR2 SQIVND (reference sequence). Trimming at V came to 3 bases and at J to 5 bases, leaving 9 bases not matched to a gene. The CDR3 consists of 15 residues. CDR3 region: CASSIGGGQRETQYF. The DNA of the CDR3 is TGTGCCAGTAGTATTGGTGGGGGACAGAGGGAGACCCAGTACTTC.